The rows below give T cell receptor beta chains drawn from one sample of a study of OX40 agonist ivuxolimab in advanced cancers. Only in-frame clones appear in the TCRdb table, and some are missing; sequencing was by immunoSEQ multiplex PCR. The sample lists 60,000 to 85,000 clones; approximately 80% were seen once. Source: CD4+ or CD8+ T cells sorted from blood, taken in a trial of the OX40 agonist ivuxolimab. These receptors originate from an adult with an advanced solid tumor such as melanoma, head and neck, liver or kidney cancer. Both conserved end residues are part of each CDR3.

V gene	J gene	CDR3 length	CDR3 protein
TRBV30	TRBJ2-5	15	CAWSWSGQDHETQYF
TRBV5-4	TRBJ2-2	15	CASRAKRGVTGELFF
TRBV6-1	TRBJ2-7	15	CASRRGGQGAYEQYF
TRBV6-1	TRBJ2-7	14	CASSPAGSSYEQYF
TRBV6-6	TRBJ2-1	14	CASSYNRGYNEQFF
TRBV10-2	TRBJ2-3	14	CASSEGGGWYTQYF
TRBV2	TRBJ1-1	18	CASSVRRIFVGINTEAFF
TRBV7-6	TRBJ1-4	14	CASSLGSPNEKLFF
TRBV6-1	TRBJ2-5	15	CASSEGTGWQETQYF
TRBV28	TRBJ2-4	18	CASRDRDELSLTKNIQYF
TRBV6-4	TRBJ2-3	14	CASSDYRGTDTQYF
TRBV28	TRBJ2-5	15	CASGGSGGRQETQYF
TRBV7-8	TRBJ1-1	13	CASSLVVGQQAFF
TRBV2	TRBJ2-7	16	CASIRRQGDVPYEQYF
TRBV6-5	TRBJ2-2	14	CASSADRGPGELFF
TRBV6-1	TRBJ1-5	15	CASSKTGGGRGPQHF
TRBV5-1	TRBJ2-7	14	CASSPIAGGREQYF
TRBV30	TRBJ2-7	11	CAWSAGAEQYF
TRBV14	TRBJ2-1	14	CASSQDWDSNEQFF